In this sample, the clone carrying this TCR beta chain turned up a few times. 5'RACE primed from the constant segment yielded TCR alpha and TCR beta cDNA libraries bearing sample barcodes and UMIs. One entry per CDR3 protein results from TCRdb running MiXCR on the 5' RACE reads. Among around 180,000 distinct CDR3 sequences listed, 15% to 20% were seen once. The data were obtained in a study of T-cell memory formation after mild COVID-19. The CDR3 is 15 amino acids. From germline, CDR1 is MNHNS and CDR2 SASEGT. Trimming took off 6 bases at V and 6 bases at J, with 18 bases between the two ends. J is TRBJ2-1 and V is TRBV6-1; D perhaps matches TRBD2 (5 bases). The sequenced sample consisted of PBMCs or a T cell subset sorted from them (not recorded which). This TCR came from a man aged 18 to 30 who had mild COVID-19 (a few samples of this study predate the infection). Cell type and time point are not known. For the CDR3, the DNA is TGTGCCAGCAGAGAACGGCAATGGGGAGCCAATGAGCAGTTCTTC. Its protein product is CASRERQWGANEQFF.